A single sample gave rise to the 27 T cell receptor beta chains below, sequenced in a study of blood T cell repertoires in COVID-19. TCRdb's copy holds only in-frame clones and misses some; the assay was immunoSEQ multiplex PCR. The repertoire has more than 55,000 clones, about 89% of them found once; the top ten carry roughly 6.4%. The sample was peripheral blood. The receptors here all came from a man aged 60 to 75 with active or convalescent COVID-19.

This clone was seen once. This chain connects TRBV14 to TRBJ2-7; TRBD2 matches at 7 bases. This CDR3 is built from 15 residues. Germline trimming cut 1 base from V and 4 bases from J; bases unmatched to any gene: 7. CDR1 and CDR2 from the germline V gene are SGHDN and FVKESK. CDR3 DNA: TGTGCCAGCAGCCAAGGTCTAGCGGTCACATACGAGCAGTACTTC. Its protein product is CASSQGLAVTYEQYF.

The chain uses TRBV11-2 and TRBJ2-2; D is undetermined. Per germline, CDR1 SGHAT and CDR2 FQNNGV. This CDR3 region has 13 residues. Trimming took 4 bases from V and 2 from J, leaving 5 bases between them. For the CDR3, the DNA is TGTGCCAGCAGCTCTATAAACACCGGGGAGCTGTTTTTT. Translating it yields CASSSINTGELFF. The full variable domain, rest sourced from reference TRBV11-2 and TRBJ2-2, is EAGVAQSPRYKIIEKRQSVAFWCNPISGHATLYWYQQILGQGPKLLIQFQNNGVVDDSQLPKDRFSAERLKGVDSTLKIQPAKLEDSAVYLCASSSINTGELFFGEGSRLTVL.

The V and J genes are TRBV6-5 and TRBJ2-7; a possible D gene is TRBD2 (6 bases). V was shortened by 9 bases and J by 1 base, with 10 bases between the two germline ends. The CDR3 has 12 residues. Germline lookup yields CDR1 MNHEY and CDR2 SVGAGI. CDR3: CASQEGSYEQYF. CDR3 DNA sequence: TGTGCCAGTCAGGAGGGATCCTACGAGCAGTACTTC.

The J gene is TRBJ1-2, the V gene TRBV18, with 8 nucleotides matching TRBD1. The CDR3 covers 14 residues. The germline V gene has CDR1 KGHSH and CDR2 LQKENI. The J segment lost 6 bases and the V segment lost 6 bases, leaving 9 bases of the junction unmatched. DNA for the CDR3: TGTGCCAGCTCCCCATTGGACAGGGAGAATGGCTACACCTTC. As protein: CASSPLDRENGYTF.

The J gene is TRBJ1-1, the V gene TRBV16; no clear D gene. The CDR3 spans 13 residues. V lost 4 bases and J lost 6, with 12 bases in between. Germline CDR1 KGHSY, CDR2 FQNENV. CDR3 nucleotide sequence: TGTGCCAGCAGCCCTACATCTAGGCCTGAAGCTTTCTTT. Translation: CASSPTSRPEAFF. The variable domain in full, with the rest retrieved from reference TRBV16 and TRBJ1-1, is GEEVAQTPKHLVRGEGQKAKLYCAPIKGHSYVFWYQQVLKNEFKFLISFQNENVFDETGMPKERFSAKCLPNSPCSLEIQATKLEDSAVYFCASSPTSRPEAFFGQGTRLTVV.

The V gene is TRBV5-1, the J gene TRBJ2-7; 9 bases are shared with TRBD1. This CDR3 is 15 amino acids long. J was trimmed by 1 base and V by 0 bases; bases with no gene match: 2. Germline CDR1 is SGHRS and CDR2 is YFSETQ. CDR3 in amino acids: CASSLEDRGSYEQYF. As DNA, the CDR3 is TGCGCCAGCAGCTTGGAAGACAGGGGGTCCTACGAGCAGTACTTC.

CDR3 nucleotides: TGCGCCAGCAGCTTAGTCGCGGACTATGGCTACACCTTC. This codes for CASSLVADYGYTF. The chain joins TRBV5-1 to TRBJ1-2; D is ambiguous. V gave up 2 bases and J gave up 3 bases, with 8 bases separating them. CDR1 is SGHRS, CDR2 YFSETQ, per germline. There are 13 residues in the CDR3.

This chain uses TRBV6-5 with TRBJ1-6; D possibly corresponds to TRBD1 (6 bases). Germline CDR1 is MNHEY and CDR2 is SVGAGI. V was shortened by 2 bases and J by 9 bases, with 14 bases between the two germline ends. The CDR3 contains 15 residues. The CDR3 DNA follows: TGTGCCAGCAGTTACGAAACAGGGCTTGGTTCACCCCTCCACTTT. Its translation is CASSYETGLGSPLHF.

V is TRBV6-1 and J is TRBJ2-5; the match to TRBD1 covers 7 bases. Trimming at V came to 0 bases and at J to 4 bases, leaving 8 bases not matched to a gene. Germline-derived CDR1 and CDR2 are MNHNS and SASEGT. The CDR3 covers 16 residues. The CDR3 loop is CASSEAGRGYGETQYF. CDR3 nucleotides: TGTGCCAGCAGTGAAGCAGGCAGGGGGTATGGAGAGACCCAGTACTTC.

This clone was found a few times. The chain combines TRBV7-9 with TRBJ2-2; perhaps TRBD2 as D (6 bases). The CDR3 loop spans 19 amino acids. CDR1 is SEHNR and CDR2 is FQNEAQ in the germline V gene (reference sequence). The germline V and J ends were trimmed by 5 bases and 2 bases, with 24 bases remaining between them. For the CDR3, the DNA is TGTGCCAGCAGCCCATTTGGGGCGAATTGGGGGGTCAACACCGGGGAGCTGTTTTTT. This gives the protein CASSPFGANWGVNTGELFF.

This clone was seen just once. CDR3 protein: CASSLAADEQFF. As DNA, the CDR3 is TGTGCCAGCAGCCTAGCGGCCGATGAGCAGTTCTTC. V is TRBV7-3 and J is TRBJ2-1; 7 bases are shared with TRBD2. Per the germline V gene, CDR1 is SGHTA and CDR2 is FQGTGA. After removal of 5 bases from V and 8 bases from J, the junction contained 3 bases not matched to a gene. This CDR3 contains 12 residues.

The J gene is TRBJ2-3, the V gene TRBV5-1, with 8 bases lining up with TRBD1. This CDR3 spans 15 amino acids. In germline, CDR1 is SGHRS, CDR2 YFSETQ. V lost 4 bases, J lost 0 bases, and 4 bases stayed unmatched. The CDR3 bases are TGCGCCAGCAGCGCGGACAGGGTTAGCACAGATACGCAGTATTTT. Residues: CASSADRVSTDTQYF.

The chain has TRBV6-4 and TRBJ2-7, with no clear D. The V end was cut by 0 bases, the J end by 3 bases, with 6 bases between. This CDR3 has 13 amino acids. CDR1 and CDR2 (germline): MRHNA, SNTAGT. The CDR3 loop reads CASSDSPGYEQYF. DNA of the CDR3: TGTGCCAGCAGTGACTCGCCGGGCTACGAGCAGTACTTC.

V usage is TRBV10-3 and J usage is TRBJ1-6, with TRBD1 matching over 9 bases. The CDR3 loop spans 15 amino acids. V shed 2 bases and J 9 bases; nucleotides not matched to a gene: 5. Germline V CDR1 and CDR2: ENHRY, SYGVKD. The CDR3 here is CAISEDRGIGSPLHF. CDR3 DNA sequence: TGTGCCATCAGTGAGGACAGGGGGATTGGTTCACCCCTCCACTTT.

This rearrangement joins TRBV7-2 to TRBJ2-7; D is unclear. V gave up 4 bases and J gave up 3 bases, with 7 bases separating them. In germline, CDR1 is SGHTA, CDR2 FQGNSA. This CDR3 spans 12 amino acids. The CDR3 region is CASSSQYYEQYF. As DNA, the CDR3 is TGTGCCAGCAGCTCCCAGTACTACGAGCAGTACTTC.

The chain recombines TRBV19 with TRBJ1-1, with no clear D. Germline values: CDR1 LNHDA, CDR2 SQIVND (reference sequence). The CDR3 is 11 residues long. Between the trimmed V and J ends, which lost 5 bases and 7 bases, there was a span of 8 bases. As DNA, the CDR3 is TGTGCCAGTAGTCGATACTATGAAGCTTTCTTT. This codes for CASSRYYEAFF.

The chain links TRBV7-2 to TRBJ1-1; D ambiguous. Germline CDR1 and CDR2: SGHTA and FQGNSA. The V gene lost 6 bases and the J gene lost 4 bases, with 15 bases spanning the gap. CDR3 size: 14 residues. This chain's CDR3 is CASRPRHGSTEAFF. The CDR3 bases are TGTGCCAGCAGACCAAGACACGGGAGCACTGAAGCTTTCTTT.

The rearrangement uses TRBV5-4 and TRBJ2-1, with D possibly being TRBD2 (5 bases). Trimming took off 1 base at V and 2 bases at J, with 7 bases between the two ends. Germline CDR1 SGHNT, CDR2 YYREEE (reference sequence). The CDR3 is made up of 14 amino acids. For the CDR3, the DNA is TGTGCCAGCAGCTTGCCCGGGACCTACAATGAGCAGTTCTTC. Translated, it gives CASSLPGTYNEQFF.

The V and J genes are TRBV9 and TRBJ2-2; 9 positions agree with TRBD1. In germline, CDR1 is SGDLS, CDR2 YYNGEE. V shed 4 bases and J 6 bases; nucleotides not matched to a gene: 7. CDR3 length equals 15 residues. DNA for the CDR3: TGTGCCAGCAGCCCTTGGACAGGGGCCGCCGGGGAGCTGTTTTTT. Residues: CASSPWTGAAGELFF.

The rearrangement uses TRBV7-8 and TRBJ1-5; 8 bases fit TRBD1. V gave up 5 bases and J gave up 1 base; unmatched junction bases: 4. CDR1 SGHVS and CDR2 FQNEAQ come from the germline V gene. The CDR3 is 15 residues long. The CDR3 DNA reads as TGTGCCAGCAGCCCTCGACAGGGGAGCAATCAGCCCCAGCATTTT. This codes for CASSPRQGSNQPQHF. The full variable domain, in which reference TRBV7-8 and TRBJ1-5 provide the parts outside the CDR3, is GAGVSQSPRYKVAKRGQDVALRCDPISGHVSLFWYQQALGQGPEFLTYFQNEAQLDKSGLPSDRFFAERPEGSVSTLKIQRTQQEDSAVYLCASSPRQGSNQPQHFGDGTRLSIL.

V is TRBV5-1 and J is TRBJ1-5, with D possibly matching TRBD1 (6 bases). The CDR3 is 13 residues long. The ends were cut back, 4 bases at V and 6 bases at J, with 11 bases in the middle. CDR1 is SGHRS and CDR2 is YFSETQ in the germline V gene. Here the CDR3 DNA reads TGCGCCAGCAGCATACAGGGTGGTCAGCCCCAGCATTTT. It translates to CASSIQGGQPQHF.

This chain uses TRBV21-1 with TRBJ1-1; TRBD1 is the table's D call, not checked against the DNA. TRBV21-1 is tagged as a pseudogene. CDR3 size: 16 residues. The CDR3 coding sequence is TGTGCCAGCAGCATGCCCCGACAGGGAATGAACACTGAAGCTTTCTTT. Translation gives CASSMPRQGMNTEAFF.

V is TRBV19 and J is TRBJ1-1; 7 positions agree with TRBD1. J was trimmed by 3 bases and V by 4 bases; bases with no gene match: 11. This CDR3 comprises 16 residues. Germline V CDR1 and CDR2: LNHDA, SQIVND (reference sequence). The CDR3, as DNA: TGTGCCAGTAGTAAACCAAACGACAGGGAGGACACTGAAGCTTTCTTT. It is translated as CASSKPNDREDTEAFF.

This chain uses TRBV6-1 with TRBJ1-1; 7 bases are shared with TRBD1. CDR3 length: 13 residues. Trimming at V came to 3 bases and at J to 7 bases, leaving 5 bases not matched to a gene. Per germline, CDR1 MNHNS and CDR2 SASEGT. The CDR3 sequence is CASSEKQGLEAFF. DNA for the CDR3: TGTGCCAGCAGTGAGAAACAGGGGCTTGAAGCTTTCTTT.

The gene calls are TRBV4-1 and TRBJ2-7; D might be TRBD1 (6 bases). CDR3 length: 13 residues. Germline V gives CDR1 MGHRA, CDR2 YSYEKL. V gave up 4 bases and J gave up 7 bases, with 14 bases separating them. The CDR3 bases are TGCGCCAGCAGCCCACACAGGGCCGGGGAGCAGTACTTC. The encoded protein is CASSPHRAGEQYF.

V is TRBV7-9 and J is TRBJ2-5, with 11 nucleotides matching TRBD2. Germline V gene lookup returns CDR1 SEHNR and CDR2 FQNEAQ (reference sequence). The CDR3 has 15 residues. The CDR3 region is CGTNGLAGGRETQYF. The CDR3, as DNA: TGTGGGACAAATGGGCTAGCGGGAGGCCGAGAGACCCAGTACTTC.

The J gene is TRBJ2-5, the V gene TRBV7-2; 7 bases are a match to TRBD2. Germline V gives CDR1 SGHTA, CDR2 FQGNSA. This CDR3 region has 15 residues. The junction had 4 bases not matched to a gene; V was cut back by 1 base and J by 2 bases. CDR3 nucleotides: TGTGCCAGCAGCTTAGGGACTAGAAATCAAGAGACCCAGTACTTC. It yields the protein CASSLGTRNQETQYF. Supplemented by reference TRBV7-2 and TRBJ2-5, the full variable domain reads GAGVSQSPSNKVTEKGKDVELRCDPISGHTALYWYRQSLGQGLEFLIYFQGNSAPDKSGLPSDRFSAERTGGSVSTLTIQRTQQEDSAVYLCASSLGTRNQETQYFGPGTRLLVL.